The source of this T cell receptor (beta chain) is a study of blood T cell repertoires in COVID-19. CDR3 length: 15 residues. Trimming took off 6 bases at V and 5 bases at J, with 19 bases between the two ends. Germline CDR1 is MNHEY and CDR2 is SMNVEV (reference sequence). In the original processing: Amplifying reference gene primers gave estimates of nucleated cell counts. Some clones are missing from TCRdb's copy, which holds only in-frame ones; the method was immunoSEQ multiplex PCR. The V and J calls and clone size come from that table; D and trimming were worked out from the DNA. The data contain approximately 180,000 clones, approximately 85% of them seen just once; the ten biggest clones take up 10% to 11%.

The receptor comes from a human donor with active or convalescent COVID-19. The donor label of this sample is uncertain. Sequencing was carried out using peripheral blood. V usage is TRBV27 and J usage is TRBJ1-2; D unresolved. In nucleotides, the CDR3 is TGTGCCAGCAGCCTTTTTAGTGCTAGTAGTTATGGCTACACCTTC. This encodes CASSLFSASSYGYTF.